The 13 T cell receptor beta chains in this list originate from one sample, sequenced in a study of cytomegalovirus exposure and HLA in healthy donors. 13 Jbeta primers and 60 Vbeta primers were used for the PCR. Here immunoSEQ multiplex PCR was the method, and the copy in TCRdb shows in-frame clones only, minus some. The data show some 200,000 clones, over 70% seen once. Sequencing was carried out using PBMCs. Source of these receptors: a man in his forties or fifties in good health and CMV-seronegative.

The gene calls are TRBV19 and TRBJ2-4; D might be TRBD2 (6 bases). CDR3 size: 13 residues. V was pared by 3 bases and J by 9 bases, with 12 bases between. The germline CDR1 and CDR2 sequences are LNHDA and SQIVND (reference sequence). CDR3: CASSMETRAIQYF. The CDR3 region has the DNA TGTGCCAGTAGTATGGAGACTAGGGCCATTCAGTACTTC. Using reference TRBV19 and TRBJ2-4 for the parts outside the CDR3, the full variable domain is DGGITQSPKYLFRKEGQNVTLSCEQNLNHDAMYWYRQDPGQGLRLIYYSQIVNDFQKGDIAEGYSVSREKKESFPLTVTSAQKNPTAFYLCASSMETRAIQYFGAGTRLSVL.

V gene TRBV10-3 combines with J gene TRBJ1-1; D perhaps matches TRBD1 (5 bases). The CDR3 is 13 amino acids. Looked up from germline, CDR1 is ENHRY and CDR2 is SYGVKD. Trimming removed 11 bases at V and 7 bases at J, with 20 bases between. CDR3 protein: CASDERAGSEAFF. DNA of the CDR3: TGTGCCTCGGACGAGCGGGCAGGGAGTGAAGCTTTCTTT.

The chain employs TRBV30 and TRBJ1-5, with TRBD1 matching over 10 bases. The CDR3 sequence is 15 residues long. Germline loops: CDR1 GTSNPN, CDR2 SVGIG (reference sequence). Germline trimming cut 0 bases from V and 6 bases from J; bases unmatched to any gene: 5. CDR3 region: CAWSVLGQGTQPQHF. The CDR3 DNA sequence: TGTGCCTGGAGTGTATTGGGACAGGGGACTCAGCCCCAGCATTTT.

CDR3 loop: CASSTPGQLNEKLFF. For the CDR3, the DNA is TGTGCCAGCAGTACTCCGGGACAGCTCAATGAAAAACTGTTTTTT. This rearrangement joins TRBV6-5 to TRBJ1-4; 7 nucleotides match TRBD1. The CDR3 has 15 residues. Germline CDR1 is MNHEY and CDR2 is SVGAGI. Trimming at V came to 5 bases and at J to 5 bases, leaving 8 bases not matched to a gene.

This clone has a handful of counts. This chain links TRBV6-4 with TRBJ1-5; a weak D match, TRBD1 (6 bases). Germline assignment: CDR1 MRHNA and CDR2 SNTAGT. V was cut by 9 bases and J by 3 bases, with 21 bases left in between. There are 16 residues in the CDR3. CDR3 in DNA: TGTGCCAGTATCTACACAGGGAAAGAACTCAATCAGCCCCAGCATTTT. It yields the protein CASIYTGKELNQPQHF.

V gene TRBV6-1 combines with J gene TRBJ1-2, with unresolved D. This CDR3 has 13 residues. Germline V gene sequence: CDR1 MNHNS, CDR2 SASEGT. Trimming cost V 1 base and J 3 bases, with 6 bases left between them. The CDR3 DNA reads as TGTGCCAGCAGTGAAGGAGAGGACTATGGCTACACCTTC. It codes for CASSEGEDYGYTF.

The chain has TRBV6-1 and TRBJ1-1; D perhaps matches TRBD1 (6 bases). The germline V and J ends were trimmed by 1 base and 3 bases, with 15 bases remaining between them. From germline, CDR1 is MNHNS and CDR2 SASEGT. CDR3 size: 16 residues. DNA for the CDR3: TGTGCCAGCAGTGAAGGGGGGGGCTCAGGACACACTGAAGCTTTCTTT. Protein: CASSEGGGSGHTEAFF.

V gene TRBV9 combines with J gene TRBJ2-1, with D perhaps matching TRBD2 (5 bases). V was trimmed by 0 bases and J by 5 bases, leaving 9 bases between them. The CDR3 length is 14 residues. Germline CDR1 is SGDLS and CDR2 is YYNGEE. The CDR3 spells CASSVVDYDNEQFF. CDR3 DNA: TGTGCCAGCAGCGTAGTTGACTACGACAATGAGCAGTTCTTC.

The chain uses TRBV19 and TRBJ2-2; 7 bases agree with TRBD1. This CDR3 is built from 14 residues. With V trimmed by 4 bases and J by 8 bases, 7 bases remained unmatched. From germline, CDR1 is LNHDA and CDR2 SQIVND (reference sequence). The CDR3 nucleotides are TGTGCCAGTAGTACCAGGACAGGTCCGGGGGAGCTGTTTTTT. Translated, it gives CASSTRTGPGELFF.

This clone was found a few times. The rearrangement uses TRBV7-9 and TRBJ1-1; the match to TRBD1 covers 7 bases. The ends lost 1 base at V and 4 bases at J; junction bases unmatched: 3. The CDR3 is 14 amino acids. CDR1 SEHNR and CDR2 FQNEAQ come from the germline V gene (reference sequence). The CDR3 sequence: CASSLVGDSTEAFF. As DNA, the CDR3 is TGTGCCAGCAGCTTAGTGGGGGACAGCACTGAAGCTTTCTTT.

The chain links TRBV9 to TRBJ2-5; 7 nucleotides agree with TRBD1. The CDR3 totals 14 residues. CDR1 is SGDLS, CDR2 YYNGEE, per germline. J was trimmed by 11 bases and V by 0 bases; bases with no gene match: 10. The CDR3, as DNA: TGTGCCAGCAGCGTAGAAGGGGGCGCGAGGGGGCAGTACTTC. As protein: CASSVEGGARGQYF.

This clone occurred once. V usage is TRBV5-6 and J usage is TRBJ2-1, with no clear D. The ends were cut back, 0 bases at V and 4 bases at J, with 8 bases in the middle. Germline V gene sequence: CDR1 SGHDT, CDR2 YYEEEE. The CDR3 is made up of 14 amino acids. The CDR3: CASSLGAFYNEQFF. The CDR3 bases are TGTGCCAGCAGCTTGGGCGCCTTTTACAATGAGCAGTTCTTC.

DNA of the CDR3: TGTGCCAGCACGACAGGGCTGGGTTTTAATTCACCCCTCCACTTT. Its protein is CASTTGLGFNSPLHF. The rearrangement links TRBV27 to TRBJ1-6; 7 bases fit TRBD1. This CDR3 is 15 amino acids long. The germline V gene has CDR1 MNHEY and CDR2 SMNVEV (reference sequence). V gave up 7 bases and J gave up 6 bases; unmatched junction bases: 9.